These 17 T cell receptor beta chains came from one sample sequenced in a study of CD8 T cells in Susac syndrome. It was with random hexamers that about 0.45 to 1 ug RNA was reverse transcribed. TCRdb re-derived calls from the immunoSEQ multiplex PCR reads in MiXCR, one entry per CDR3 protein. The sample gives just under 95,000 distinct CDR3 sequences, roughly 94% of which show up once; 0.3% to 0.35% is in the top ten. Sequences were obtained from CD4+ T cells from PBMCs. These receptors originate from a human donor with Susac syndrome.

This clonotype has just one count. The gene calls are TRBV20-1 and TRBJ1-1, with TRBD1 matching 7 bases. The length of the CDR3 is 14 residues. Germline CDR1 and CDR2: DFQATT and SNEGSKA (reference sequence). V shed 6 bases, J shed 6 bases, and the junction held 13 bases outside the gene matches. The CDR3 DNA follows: TGCAGTGCCCCCAGACAGGGTAGTTTTGCTGAAGCTTTCTTT. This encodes CSAPRQGSFAEAFF.

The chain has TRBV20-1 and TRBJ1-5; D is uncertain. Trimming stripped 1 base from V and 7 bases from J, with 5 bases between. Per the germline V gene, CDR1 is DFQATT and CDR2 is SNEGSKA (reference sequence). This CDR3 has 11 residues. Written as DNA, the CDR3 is TGCAGTGCTAGAGTAGGCCAGCCCCAGCATTTT. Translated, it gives CSARVGQPQHF.

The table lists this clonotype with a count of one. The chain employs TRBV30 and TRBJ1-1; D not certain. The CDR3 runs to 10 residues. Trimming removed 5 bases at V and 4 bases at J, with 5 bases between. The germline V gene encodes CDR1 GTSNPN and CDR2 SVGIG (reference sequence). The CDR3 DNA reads TGTGCCTGGTATTTCACTGAAGCTTTCTTT. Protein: CAWYFTEAFF.

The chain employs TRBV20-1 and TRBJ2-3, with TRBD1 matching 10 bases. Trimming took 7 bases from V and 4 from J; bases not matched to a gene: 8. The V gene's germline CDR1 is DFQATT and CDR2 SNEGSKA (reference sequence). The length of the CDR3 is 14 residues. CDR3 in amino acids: CSVPDRGQSDTQYF. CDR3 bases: TGCAGTGTTCCCGACAGGGGGCAATCAGATACGCAGTATTTT.

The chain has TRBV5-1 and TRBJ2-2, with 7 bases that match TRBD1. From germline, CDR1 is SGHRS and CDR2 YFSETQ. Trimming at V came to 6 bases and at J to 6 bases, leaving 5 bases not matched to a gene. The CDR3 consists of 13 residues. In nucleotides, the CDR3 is TGCGCCAGCACCGATACAGGGGCCGGGGAGCTGTTTTTT. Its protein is CASTDTGAGELFF. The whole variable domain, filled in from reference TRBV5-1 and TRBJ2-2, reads KAGVTQTPRYLIKTRGQQVTLSCSPISGHRSVSWYQQTPGQGLQFLFEYFSETQRNKGNFPGRFSGRQFSNSRSEMNVSTLELGDSALYLCASTDTGAGELFFGEGSRLTVL.

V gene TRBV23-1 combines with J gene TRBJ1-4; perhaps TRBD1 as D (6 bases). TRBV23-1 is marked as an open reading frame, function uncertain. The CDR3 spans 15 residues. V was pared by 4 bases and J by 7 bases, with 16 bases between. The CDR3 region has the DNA TGCGCCAGCAGTCGCCTGGACAGCGTCGGTGAAAAACTGTTTTTT. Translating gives CASSRLDSVGEKLFF.

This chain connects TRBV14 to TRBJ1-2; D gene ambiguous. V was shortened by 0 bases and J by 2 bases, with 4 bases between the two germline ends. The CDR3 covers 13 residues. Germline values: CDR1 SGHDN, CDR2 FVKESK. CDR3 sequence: CASSQDINYGYTF. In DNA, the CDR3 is TGTGCCAGCAGCCAAGATATCAACTATGGCTACACCTTC.

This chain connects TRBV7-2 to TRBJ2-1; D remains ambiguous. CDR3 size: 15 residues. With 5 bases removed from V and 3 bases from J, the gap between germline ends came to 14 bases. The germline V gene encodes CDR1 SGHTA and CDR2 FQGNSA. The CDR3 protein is CASSRRRSLYNEQFF. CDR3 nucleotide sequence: TGTGCCAGCAGCCGCCGGCGGAGCCTCTACAATGAGCAGTTCTTC.

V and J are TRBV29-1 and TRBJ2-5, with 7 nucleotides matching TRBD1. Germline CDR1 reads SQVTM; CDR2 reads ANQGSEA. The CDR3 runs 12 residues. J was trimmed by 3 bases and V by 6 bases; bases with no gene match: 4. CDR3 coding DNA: TGCAGCGTCACAGGGGTGGAAGAGACCCAGTACTTC. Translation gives CSVTGVEETQYF.

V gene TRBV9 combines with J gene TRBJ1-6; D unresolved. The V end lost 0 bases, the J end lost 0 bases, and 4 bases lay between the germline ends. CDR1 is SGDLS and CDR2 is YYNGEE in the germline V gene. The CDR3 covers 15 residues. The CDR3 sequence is CASSVASSYNSPLHF. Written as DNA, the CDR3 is TGTGCCAGCAGCGTAGCAAGCTCCTATAATTCACCCCTCCACTTT.

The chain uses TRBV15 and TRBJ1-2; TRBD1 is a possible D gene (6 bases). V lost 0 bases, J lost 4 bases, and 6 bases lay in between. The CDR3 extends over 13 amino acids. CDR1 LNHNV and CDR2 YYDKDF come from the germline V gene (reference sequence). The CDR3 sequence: CATSREGGYGYTF. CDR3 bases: TGTGCCACCAGCAGAGAAGGGGGCTATGGCTACACCTTC. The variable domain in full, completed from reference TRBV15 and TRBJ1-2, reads DAMVIQNPRYQVTQFGKPVTLSCSQTLNHNVMYWYQQKSSQAPKLLFHYYDKDFNNEADTPDNFQSRRPNTSFCFLDIRSPGLGDTAMYLCATSREGGYGYTFGSGTRLTVV.

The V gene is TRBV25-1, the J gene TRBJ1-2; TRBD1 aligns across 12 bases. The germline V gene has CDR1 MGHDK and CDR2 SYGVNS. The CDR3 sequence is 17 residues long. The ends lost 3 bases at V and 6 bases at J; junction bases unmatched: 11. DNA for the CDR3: TGTGCCAGCAGTGATCGGCCGGGACAGGGGGCTAGAGATGGCTACACCTTC. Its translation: CASSDRPGQGARDGYTF.

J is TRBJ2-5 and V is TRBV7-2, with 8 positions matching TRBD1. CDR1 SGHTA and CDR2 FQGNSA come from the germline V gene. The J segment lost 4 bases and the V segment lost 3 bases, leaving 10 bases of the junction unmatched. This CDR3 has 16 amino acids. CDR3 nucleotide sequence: TGTGCCAGCAGCTTGGACAGGGATCTGTACCGAGAGACCCAGTACTTC. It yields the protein CASSLDRDLYRETQYF.

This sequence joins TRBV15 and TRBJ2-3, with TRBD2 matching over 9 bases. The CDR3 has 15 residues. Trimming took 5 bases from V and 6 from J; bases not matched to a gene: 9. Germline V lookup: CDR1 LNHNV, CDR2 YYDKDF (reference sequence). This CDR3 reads CATSPSPLAGDTQYF. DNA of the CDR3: TGTGCCACCAGCCCTTCCCCCCTAGCGGGGGATACGCAGTATTTT. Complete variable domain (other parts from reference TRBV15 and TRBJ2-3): DAMVIQNPRYQVTQFGKPVTLSCSQTLNHNVMYWYQQKSSQAPKLLFHYYDKDFNNEADTPDNFQSRRPNTSFCFLDIRSPGLGDTAMYLCATSPSPLAGDTQYFGPGTRLTVL.

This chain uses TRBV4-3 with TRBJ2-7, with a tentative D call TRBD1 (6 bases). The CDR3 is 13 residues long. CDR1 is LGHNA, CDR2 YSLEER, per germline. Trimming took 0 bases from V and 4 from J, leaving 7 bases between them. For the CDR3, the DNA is TGCGCCAGCAGCCAAGAAAGGGGGTACGAGCAGTACTTC. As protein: CASSQERGYEQYF.

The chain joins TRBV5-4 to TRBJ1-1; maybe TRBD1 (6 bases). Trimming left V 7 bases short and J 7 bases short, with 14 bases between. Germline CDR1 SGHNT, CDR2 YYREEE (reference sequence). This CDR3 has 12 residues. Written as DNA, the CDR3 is TGTGCCAGCGCGTCGGGGACAAGTGAAGCTTTCTTT. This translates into CASASGTSEAFF.

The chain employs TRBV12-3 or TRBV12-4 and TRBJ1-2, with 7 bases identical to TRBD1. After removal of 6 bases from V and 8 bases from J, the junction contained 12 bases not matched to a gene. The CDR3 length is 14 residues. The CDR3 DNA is TGTGCCAGCAGCCCGACCGGACAGGCGGGGGGCTACACCTTC. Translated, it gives CASSPTGQAGGYTF.